The 20 T cell receptor beta chains below were found in one sample sequenced in a study of blood T cell repertoires in COVID-19. TCRdb's copy holds only in-frame clones and misses some; the assay was immunoSEQ multiplex PCR. Of fewer than 250,000 clones listed, 88% were seen once; the top ten hold roughly 14%. The sequencing sample was made of PBMCs or T cells enriched from blood (not recorded which). These receptors came from a woman in her 50s with acute COVID-19.

V gene TRBV19 combines with J gene TRBJ2-5; 7 bases align to TRBD1. The germline CDR1 and CDR2 sequences are LNHDA and SQIVND (reference sequence). CDR3 length equals 14 residues. V gave up 5 bases and J gave up 5 bases; unmatched junction bases: 8. Written as DNA, the CDR3 is TGTGCCAGTAGTCAAAACAGGGGAGTCGAGACCCAGTACTTC. Its translation: CASSQNRGVETQYF.

The chain combines TRBV6-2 or TRBV6-3 with TRBJ1-4; tentatively, D is TRBD1 (5 bases). The CDR3 is 14 residues long. V was cut by 5 bases and J by 7 bases, with 14 bases left in between. CDR1 is MNHEY, CDR2 SVGEGT, per germline. CDR3 sequence reads: CASSTGRGGEKLFF. For the CDR3, the DNA is TGTGCCAGCAGTACCGGACGCGGGGGTGAAAAACTGTTTTTT.

The V gene is TRBV6-1, the J gene TRBJ2-5; D is unclear. Germline V CDR1 and CDR2: MNHNS, SASEGT. V lost 1 base to trimming and J lost 5 bases, with 11 bases between them. The CDR3 contains 14 residues. In nucleotides, the CDR3 is TGTGCCAGCAGTGAAGATTCTATCCCCGAGACCCAGTACTTC. Translation: CASSEDSIPETQYF.

This clone was picked up one time. This rearrangement joins TRBV15 to TRBJ1-2; 12 nucleotides align to TRBD1. Germline trimming cut 2 bases from V and 7 bases from J; bases unmatched to any gene: 5. This CDR3 is 15 amino acids long. Looked up from germline, CDR1 is LNHNV and CDR2 is YYDKDF (reference sequence). CDR3 nucleotides: TGTGCCACCAGCAGACCGGGACAGGGGGCAAGTGGCTACACCTTC. As protein: CATSRPGQGASGYTF.

The rearrangement links TRBV18 to TRBJ1-2; D call uncertain. This CDR3 has 17 residues. With 0 bases removed from V and 2 bases from J, the gap between germline ends came to 16 bases. Per germline, CDR1 KGHSH and CDR2 LQKENI. The CDR3 protein is CASSPPSQAAANYGYTF. CDR3 nucleotides: TGTGCCAGCTCACCACCGAGCCAGGCAGCAGCAAACTATGGCTACACCTTC.

This clone was seen a single time. This chain joins TRBV4-1 and TRBJ2-4; D is perhaps TRBD2 (7 bases). CDR1 and CDR2 from the germline V gene are MGHRA and YSYEKL. V lost 0 bases and J lost 1, with 13 bases in between. CDR3 size: 17 residues. CDR3 coding DNA: TGCGCCAGCAGCCAAGACTACGCGGGGGCGGCCAAAAACATTCAGTACTTC. It codes for CASSQDYAGAAKNIQYF.

This sequence joins TRBV19 and TRBJ1-1; 7 positions match TRBD1. Germline V gives CDR1 LNHDA, CDR2 SQIVND (reference sequence). The CDR3 is made up of 15 amino acids. Trimming took 6 bases from V and 1 from J; bases not matched to a gene: 8. The CDR3 sequence is CASSPGGSGNTEAFF. The CDR3, as DNA: TGTGCCAGTAGCCCAGGGGGGTCGGGGAACACTGAAGCTTTCTTT.

The chain couples TRBV20-1 to TRBJ2-3, with a possible D match to TRBD2 (6 bases). CDR1 and CDR2 (germline): DFQATT, SNEGSKA (reference sequence). This CDR3 contains 14 residues. Trimming pared 3 bases from V and 5 bases from J, leaving 15 bases between. CDR3 protein: CSASGGLALDTQYF. The CDR3 nucleotides read TGCAGTGCTAGTGGAGGGCTAGCTCTAGATACGCAGTATTTT.

The chain recombines TRBV27 with TRBJ2-2; D remains unclear. CDR3 size: 11 residues. The germline CDR1 and CDR2 sequences are MNHEY and SMNVEV (reference sequence). V was trimmed by 5 bases and J by 9 bases, leaving 7 bases between them. CDR3 residues: CASSSPRELFF. The DNA for the CDR3 is TGTGCCAGCAGTAGCCCACGGGAGCTGTTTTTT.

The V gene is TRBV6-5, the J gene TRBJ2-5, with D hard to call. CDR1 is MNHEY and CDR2 is SVGAGI in the germline V gene. The V end was cut by 0 bases, the J end by 0 bases, with 8 bases between. This CDR3 is 15 amino acids long. In DNA form, the CDR3 reads TGTGCCAGCAGTTACTCCACAGCTTACCAAGAGACCCAGTACTTC. It encodes CASSYSTAYQETQYF.

This clone was recorded once. Other DNA sequences in this specimen translate into the identical CDR3. In DNA, the CDR3 is TGTGCCAGCAGCCCACAGGGGGATCAGCCCCAGCATTTT. Translating it yields CASSPQGDQPQHF. This chain uses TRBV7-9 with TRBJ1-5, with TRBD1 matching over 8 bases. This CDR3 is 13 amino acids long. J lost 5 bases, V lost 5 bases, and 2 bases had no gene match. CDR1 is SEHNR, CDR2 FQNEAQ, per germline (reference sequence).

This chain connects TRBV19 to TRBJ2-3, with D maybe TRBD1 (6 bases). Germline V gene lookup returns CDR1 LNHDA and CDR2 SQIVND (reference sequence). V was trimmed by 1 base and J by 3 bases, leaving 11 bases between them. The CDR3 totals 15 residues. In DNA form, the CDR3 reads TGTGCCAGTAGTATAGCCCAGGGGATAACAGATACGCAGTATTTT. Residues: CASSIAQGITDTQYF.

The chain combines TRBV29-1 with TRBJ2-7; no reliable D call. The CDR3 spans 12 residues. V was pared by 4 bases and J by 2 bases, with 9 bases between. From germline, CDR1 is SQVTM and CDR2 ANQGSEA. CDR3 residues: CSVAPSAYEQYF. CDR3 nucleotide sequence: TGCAGCGTTGCTCCTTCGGCCTACGAGCAGTACTTC.

The genes are TRBV30 and TRBJ2-1, with D tentatively TRBD2 (5 bases). The V end was cut by 2 bases, the J end by 3 bases, with 14 bases between. This CDR3 contains 15 residues. In germline, CDR1 is GTSNPN, CDR2 SVGIG (reference sequence). In DNA form, the CDR3 reads TGTGCCTGGAGTCCCCTGGCGGCGGGCTACAATGAGCAGTTCTTC. It translates to CAWSPLAAGYNEQFF.

V usage is TRBV9 and J usage is TRBJ2-3; 7 bases map to TRBD2. Trimming took 6 bases from V and 1 from J; bases not matched to a gene: 11. This CDR3 is 16 amino acids long. In germline, CDR1 is SGDLS, CDR2 YYNGEE. The DNA of the CDR3 is TGTGCCAGCAAGAAGGTCGAAGCGGGGCGCACAGATACGCAGTATTTT. This gives the protein CASKKVEAGRTDTQYF.

This chain links TRBV4-3 with TRBJ1-2; the match to TRBD1 covers 7 bases. Germline loops: CDR1 LGHNA, CDR2 YSLEER. The J segment lost 7 bases and the V segment lost 3 bases, leaving 5 bases of the junction unmatched. This CDR3 region has 13 residues. In DNA, the CDR3 is TGCGCCAGCAGCCATGTCGACAGGGTTGGCTACACCTTC. Protein product: CASSHVDRVGYTF.

The chain joins TRBV30 to TRBJ2-1; 12 bases agree with TRBD2. The germline V gene has CDR1 GTSNPN and CDR2 SVGIG (reference sequence). V lost 4 bases, J lost 5 bases, and 15 bases stayed unmatched. CDR3 length equals 18 residues. CDR3 DNA sequence: TGTGCCTGGAAGAGACTAGCGGGAGTCCTGTGGGCCAACAATGAGCAGTTCTTC. It specifies CAWKRLAGVLWANNEQFF.

V and J are TRBV4-1 and TRBJ2-1; D perhaps matches TRBD2 (6 bases). The CDR3 contains 15 residues. V was cut by 3 bases and J by 0 bases, with 9 bases left in between. Germline V gene lookup returns CDR1 MGHRA and CDR2 YSYEKL. The CDR3 reads CASSHGRGSYNEQFF. The CDR3 nucleotides read TGCGCCAGCAGCCATGGGCGGGGCTCCTACAATGAGCAGTTCTTC.

The rearrangement links TRBV27 to TRBJ2-7, with TRBD1 matching over 8 bases. The CDR3 extends over 13 amino acids. Germline V lookup: CDR1 MNHEY, CDR2 SMNVEV (reference sequence). V trimming: 6 bases; J trimming: 4 bases; junction bases outside the gene matches: 5. The CDR3 region is CASSYRTGYEQYF. The CDR3 coding sequence is TGTGCCAGCAGCTATCGGACAGGGTACGAGCAGTACTTC.

The chain joins TRBV28 to TRBJ2-3; D remains unclear. This CDR3 has 12 amino acids. CDR1 and CDR2 from the germline V gene are MDHEN and SYDVKM. Trimming pared 4 bases from V and 4 bases from J, leaving 6 bases between. The CDR3, as DNA: TGTGCCAGCAGTTCCGAGGCAGATACGCAGTATTTT. Translated, it gives CASSSEADTQYF.